The 24 T cell receptor beta chains listed next were all sequenced from one sample in a study of cytomegalovirus exposure and HLA in healthy donors. TCRdb's table, derived via immunoSEQ multiplex PCR, lists solely in-frame clones and lacks some. The table records roughly 77,000 clones, 95% of them present only once. The specimen was PBMCs. These receptors were collected from a woman between 18 and 29 years old in good health and CMV-seronegative.

The V gene is TRBV4-1, the J gene TRBJ1-5, with a weak D call TRBD1 (6 bases). There are 15 residues in the CDR3. Germline V gives CDR1 MGHRA, CDR2 YSYEKL. V lost 0 bases, J lost 1 base, and 7 bases lay in between. The DNA of the CDR3 is TGCGCCAGCAGCCAAGATACAGGGAGCAATCAGCCCCAGCATTTT. It is translated as CASSQDTGSNQPQHF.

The chain recombines TRBV7-9 with TRBJ1-5, with a tentative D call TRBD1 (5 bases). CDR3 length: 16 residues. The V end lost 2 bases, the J end lost 4 bases, and 15 bases lay between the germline ends. Germline values: CDR1 SEHNR, CDR2 FQNEAQ (reference sequence). The CDR3 here is CASSLNSGAVNQPQHF. The CDR3 DNA is TGTGCCAGCAGCTTAAATTCTGGGGCCGTAAATCAGCCCCAGCATTTT.

This clone was observed once. The gene calls are TRBV6-5 and TRBJ2-2, with 7 positions matching TRBD2. CDR1 and CDR2 (germline): MNHEY, SVGAGI. Unmatched junction bases numbered 5, after V lost 4 bases and J lost 3 bases. This CDR3 has 15 amino acids. The chain's CDR3 is CASSSTGGYTGELFF. Written as DNA, the CDR3 is TGTGCCAGCAGTTCGACGGGAGGATACACCGGGGAGCTGTTTTTT.

The CDR3 region has the DNA TGTGCCAGCAGTCCCGGGACTAACGTTCGGTCAGATACGCAGTATTTT. It is translated as CASSPGTNVRSDTQYF. This chain connects TRBV11-3 to TRBJ2-3, with TRBD2 matching over 7 bases. The germline gives CDR1 SGHNT, CDR2 YENEEA. The CDR3 is 16 residues long. The V and J ends lost 6 bases and 4 bases, in that order; junction bases with no gene match: 13.

The chain uses TRBV7-8 and TRBJ2-3; D uncertain. The V end lost 5 bases, the J end lost 8 bases, and 8 bases lay between the germline ends. Looked up from germline, CDR1 is SGHVS and CDR2 is FQNEAQ. The CDR3 extends over 11 amino acids. CDR3: CASSEPGTQYF. The CDR3 bases are TGTGCCAGCAGCGAGCCCGGTACGCAGTATTTT.

The genes are TRBV2 and TRBJ2-1, with TRBD2 identical over 8 bases. The ends lost 1 base at V and 6 bases at J; junction bases unmatched: 5. Germline loops: CDR1 SNHLY, CDR2 FYNNEI. The CDR3 covers 15 residues. CDR3 nucleotides: TGTGCCAGCAGTGAAGGAGCGGGGGTTGCCAATGAGCAGTTCTTC. The encoded protein is CASSEGAGVANEQFF.

The rearrangement links TRBV19 to TRBJ1-5; the match to TRBD1 covers 10 bases. This CDR3 spans 15 amino acids. Germline lookup yields CDR1 LNHDA and CDR2 SQIVND (reference sequence). V lost 7 bases to trimming and J lost 7 bases; unmatched junction nucleotides: 10. CDR3 loop: CASKGQGPWEQPQHF. The CDR3 nucleotides are TGTGCCAGTAAGGGACAGGGGCCATGGGAGCAGCCCCAGCATTTT.

The chain joins TRBV27 to TRBJ2-7, with 8 positions matching TRBD1. CDR1 MNHEY and CDR2 SMNVEV come from the germline V gene (reference sequence). The CDR3 length is 12 residues. The ends lost 6 bases at V and 5 bases at J; junction bases unmatched: 3. The CDR3 reads CASRRTGNEQYF. For the CDR3, the DNA is TGTGCCAGCAGACGGACAGGGAACGAGCAGTACTTC.

The rearrangement links TRBV4-3 to TRBJ1-1; tentative D call: TRBD1 (5 bases). The CDR3 totals 15 residues. Trimming removed 0 bases from V and 4 bases from J, with 12 bases in between. Germline V CDR1 and CDR2: LGHNA, YSLEER. CDR3 sequence (DNA): TGCGCCAGCAGCCAAGATCGGCCCGGGGGCACTGAAGCTTTCTTT. It codes for CASSQDRPGGTEAFF.

The chain is built from TRBV5-1 and TRBJ1-2; D gene unclear. The CDR3 is made up of 13 amino acids. Germline CDR1 is SGHRS and CDR2 is YFSETQ. V was cut by 0 bases and J by 3 bases, with 6 bases left in between. The chain's CDR3 is CASSLAGYYGYTF. The DNA of the CDR3 is TGCGCCAGCAGCTTGGCCGGTTACTATGGCTACACCTTC.

This clone appeared once. The chain carries TRBV10-3 and TRBJ1-6; D is ambiguous. Trimming shortened V by 2 bases and J by 14 bases, and 28 bases separated the two germline ends. This CDR3 is built from 18 residues. Germline-derived CDR1 and CDR2 are ENHRY and SYGVKD. DNA for the CDR3: TGTGCCATCAGTGAGGGTAACTTGGAACGGAGGTTGAAGCGGGCCCTCCACTTT. Its protein is CAISEGNLERRLKRALHF.

The genes are TRBV5-1 and TRBJ2-7; possibly TRBD1 for D (5 bases). V was pared by 0 bases and J by 2 bases, with 9 bases between. CDR3 length: 14 amino acids. CDR1 and CDR2 from the germline V gene are SGHRS and YFSETQ. The CDR3 sequence is CASSLVAGTYEQYF. In nucleotides, the CDR3 is TGCGCCAGCAGCTTGGTAGCAGGGACCTACGAGCAGTACTTC. Combining the CDR3 with reference TRBV5-1 and TRBJ2-7 gives the whole variable domain KAGVTQTPRYLIKTRGQQVTLSCSPISGHRSVSWYQQTPGQGLQFLFEYFSETQRNKGNFPGRFSGRQFSNSRSEMNVSTLELGDSALYLCASSLVAGTYEQYFGPGTRLTVT.

V gene TRBV27 combines with J gene TRBJ2-5, with D tentatively TRBD1 (6 bases). Between the trimmed V and J ends, which lost 3 bases and 3 bases, there was a span of 8 bases. The V gene's germline CDR1 is MNHEY and CDR2 SMNVEV (reference sequence). CDR3 length equals 13 residues. Here the CDR3 reads CASSFPGEETQYF. In DNA form, the CDR3 reads TGTGCCAGCAGTTTTCCAGGGGAAGAGACCCAGTACTTC.

The rearrangement joins TRBV7-2 to TRBJ2-1, with 14 bases lining up with TRBD2. This CDR3 is 18 amino acids long. Germline V CDR1 and CDR2: SGHTA, FQGNSA. Trimming cost V 0 bases and J 9 bases; bases outside gene matches: 10. In DNA, the CDR3 is TGTGCCAGCAGCTTAGCTCCAGCCCGGACTAGCGGGGGGCTTGAGCAGTTCTTC. Translated, it gives CASSLAPARTSGGLEQFF.

V and J are TRBV4-1 and TRBJ1-2; possible D gene TRBD1, 6 bases. Germline V gene lookup returns CDR1 MGHRA and CDR2 YSYEKL. This CDR3 contains 15 residues. V was pared by 5 bases and J by 6 bases, with 19 bases between. The CDR3 is CASSVPGQVINGYTF. CDR3 coding DNA: TGCGCCAGCAGCGTACCGGGACAAGTTATTAATGGCTACACCTTC.

The V gene is TRBV7-2, the J gene TRBJ1-1; 8 bases agree with TRBD1. The CDR3 loop spans 13 amino acids. Unmatched junction bases numbered 5, after V lost 6 bases and J lost 5 bases. CDR1 SGHTA and CDR2 FQGNSA come from the germline V gene. CDR3 nucleotides: TGTGCCAGCAGAACAGGGGGTGGGACTGAAGCTTTCTTT. It translates to CASRTGGGTEAFF.

The chain links TRBV29-1 to TRBJ2-1, with 7 bases matching TRBD1. Losses at the gene ends were 0 bases for V and 4 bases for J; bases not matched to a gene: 6. This CDR3 comprises 15 residues. Germline V lookup: CDR1 SQVTM, CDR2 ANQGSEA. The CDR3 loop is CSVEDEGRGYNEQFF. CDR3 bases: TGCAGCGTTGAAGATGAGGGCAGGGGGTACAATGAGCAGTTCTTC.

This clone qualifies as medium-sized. V and J are TRBV5-6 and TRBJ2-7; possibly TRBD2 for D (6 bases). This CDR3 has 16 residues. Trimming pared 4 bases from V and 4 bases from J, leaving 21 bases between. The V gene's germline CDR1 is SGHDT and CDR2 YYEEEE. DNA of the CDR3: TGTGCCAGCAGCCCCTATAGGGCAGATGGAGGGTACGAGCAGTACTTC. It codes for CASSPYRADGGYEQYF.

V and J are TRBV11-2 and TRBJ2-1; 7 bases fit TRBD1. This CDR3 contains 15 residues. Trimming took 2 bases from V and 7 from J; bases not matched to a gene: 8. Germline-derived CDR1 and CDR2 are SGHAT and FQNNGV. The DNA of the CDR3 is TGTGCCAGCAGCTTATCTGGGACAGTATTGAATGAGCAGTTCTTC. Its translation: CASSLSGTVLNEQFF.

This chain links TRBV7-2 with TRBJ2-7; D unresolved. Germline V gene sequence: CDR1 SGHTA, CDR2 FQGNSA. Trimming cost V 2 bases and J 5 bases, with 7 bases left between them. The CDR3 extends over 12 amino acids. The CDR3 nucleotides read TGTGCCAGCAGCTTACAGGCGAACGAGCAGTACTTC. Protein sequence: CASSLQANEQYF.

V and J are TRBV9 and TRBJ2-3, with a weak D call TRBD2 (5 bases). The CDR3 totals 12 residues. Germline V gene lookup returns CDR1 SGDLS and CDR2 YYNGEE. The V end lost 5 bases, the J end lost 6 bases, and 10 bases lay between the germline ends. The CDR3 DNA sequence: TGTGCCAGCAGTGAGGGCCGGGATACGCAGTATTTT. The encoded protein is CASSEGRDTQYF.

The V and J genes are TRBV19 and TRBJ1-6, with 7 nucleotides matching TRBD1. The CDR3 spans 20 residues. After removal of 5 bases from V and 0 bases from J, the junction contained 16 bases not matched to a gene. Germline CDR1 LNHDA, CDR2 SQIVND (reference sequence). This CDR3 reads CASSSGPVNRQGSYNSPLHF. DNA for the CDR3: TGTGCCAGTAGTTCGGGCCCCGTAAACCGACAGGGCTCCTATAATTCACCCCTCCACTTT. Looking up the rest from reference TRBV19 and TRBJ1-6 gives the full variable domain: DGGITQSPKYLFRKEGQNVTLSCEQNLNHDAMYWYRQDPGQGLRLIYYSQIVNDFQKGDIAEGYSVSREKKESFPLTVTSAQKNPTAFYLCASSSGPVNRQGSYNSPLHFGNGTRLTVT.

Worth noting for this clone: A read error may account for a junction end that differs from germline. The gene calls are TRBV11-2 and TRBJ2-1; 8 nucleotides agree with TRBD2. CDR1 SGHAT and CDR2 FQNNGV come from the germline V gene. The CDR3 loop spans 12 amino acids. The CDR3 loop is CASSFAGGLGIF. The CDR3, as DNA: TGTGCCAGCAGCTTCGCGGGGGGATTAGGGATCTTC. The entire variable domain, with the rest obtained from reference TRBV11-2 and TRBJ2-1, is as follows: EAGVAQSPRYKIIEKRQSVAFWCNPISGHATLYWYQQILGQGPKLLIQFQNNGVVDDSQLPKDRFSAERLKGVDSTLKIQPAKLEDSAVYLCASSFAGGLGIFGPGTRLTVL.

This clone was recorded a few times. V gene TRBV25-1 combines with J gene TRBJ2-7; TRBD1 matches 10 bases. CDR1 MGHDK and CDR2 SYGVNS come from the germline V gene. After removal of 3 bases from V and 0 bases from J, the junction contained 2 bases not matched to a gene. The CDR3 has 15 residues. In nucleotides, the CDR3 is TGTGCCAGCAGTGAGGGGACAGGGGCCTCCTACGAGCAGTACTTC. Protein product: CASSEGTGASYEQYF.